The T cell receptor (beta chain) described here comes from a study of early T cells in non-severe SARS-CoV-2 infection. Germline V gives CDR1 WSHSY, CDR2 SAAADI. The V end lost 2 bases, the J end lost 4 bases, and 9 bases lay between the germline ends. The CDR3 covers 13 residues. Attachment of unique molecular identifiers was made to individual cDNA molecules. TCRdb passed the 5' RACE reads through MiXCR, listing each CDR3 protein once. The sample has under 85,000 distinct CDR3 sequences, about 10% seen once; the top ten hold about 5.6%. With regard to this clonotype: Its antigen is not identified.

Study-wide results and caveats: Comparison of clonotypes with VDJdb favored anti-spike CD8 responses while missing private and CD4 specificities.

V and J are TRBV10-2 and TRBJ2-7; possibly TRBD1 for D (5 bases). The specimen sequenced was whole blood. This TCR came from an adult who was a healthcare worker with PCR-confirmed SARS-CoV-2 infection or an uninfected control (not recorded which). The CDR3 DNA reads as TGCGCCAGCAGTGAGCCAGGGTCGTACGAGCAGTACTTC. It codes for CASSEPGSYEQYF.